The T cell receptor beta chain under discussion was sequenced for a study of cytomegalovirus exposure and HLA in healthy donors. General observations from the study: Later analysis reportedly placed an Asian-associated ancestry cluster below the roughly 690-donor mean in N-insertions. The authors later linked a missense DCLRE1C variant to TCR beta V- and J-gene trimming.

The PCR ran on 60 Vbeta and 13 Jbeta primers. Per the original methods: Later analysis identified tens of millions of unique TCR beta chains, about 10 million shared. The method was immunoSEQ multiplex PCR; TCRdb's version includes in-frame clones alone and lacks a portion of them. The V and J calls and clone size come from that table; D and trimming were worked out from the DNA. The data show 140,000 or so clones, 76% seen once. Each donor was healthy, and each was a bone marrow donor. To note about this clone: The antigen remains undetermined.

From germline, CDR1 is KGHSH and CDR2 LQKENI. The V and J ends lost 8 bases and 3 bases respectively, with 9 bases between them. The length of the CDR3 is 12 residues. The chain recombines TRBV18 with TRBJ2-3; D possibly corresponds to TRBD1 (6 bases). Sequencing input: PBMCs. The origin of this receptor is a man aged 35 to 55 in good health and CMV-seronegative. The CDR3 region has the DNA TGTGCCAGCCGGACAGAAACAGATACGCAGTATTTT. Protein sequence: CASRTETDTQYF.